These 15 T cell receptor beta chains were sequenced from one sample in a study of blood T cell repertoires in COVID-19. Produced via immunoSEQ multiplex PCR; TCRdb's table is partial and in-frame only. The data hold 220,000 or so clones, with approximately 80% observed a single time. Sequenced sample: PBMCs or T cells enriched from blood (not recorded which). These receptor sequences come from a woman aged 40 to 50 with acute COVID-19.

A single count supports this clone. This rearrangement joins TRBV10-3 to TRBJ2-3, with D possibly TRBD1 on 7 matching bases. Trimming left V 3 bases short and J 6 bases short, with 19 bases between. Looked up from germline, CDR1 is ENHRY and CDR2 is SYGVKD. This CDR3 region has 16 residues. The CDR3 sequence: CAISDPGLPGGDTQYF. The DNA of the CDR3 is TGTGCCATCAGTGACCCGGGACTCCCAGGGGGGGATACGCAGTATTTT.

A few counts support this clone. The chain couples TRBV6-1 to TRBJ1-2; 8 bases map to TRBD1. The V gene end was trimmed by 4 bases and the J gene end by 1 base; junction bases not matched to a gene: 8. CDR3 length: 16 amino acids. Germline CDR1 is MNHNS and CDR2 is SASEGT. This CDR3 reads CASSVGTGELNYGYTF. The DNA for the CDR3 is TGTGCCAGCAGTGTTGGGACAGGCGAGCTTAACTATGGCTACACCTTC.

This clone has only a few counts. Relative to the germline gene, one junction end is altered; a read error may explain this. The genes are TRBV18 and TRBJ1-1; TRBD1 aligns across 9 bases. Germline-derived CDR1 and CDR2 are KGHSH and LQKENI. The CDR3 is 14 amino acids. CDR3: CASSPGTGNSEAFF. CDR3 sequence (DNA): TGTGCCAGCTCACCAGGGACAGGGAACTCTGAAGCTTTCTTT.

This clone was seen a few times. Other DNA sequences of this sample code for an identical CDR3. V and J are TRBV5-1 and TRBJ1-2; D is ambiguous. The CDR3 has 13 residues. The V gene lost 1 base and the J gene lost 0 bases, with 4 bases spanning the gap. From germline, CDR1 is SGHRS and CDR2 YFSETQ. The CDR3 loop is CASSLTANYGYTF. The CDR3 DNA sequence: TGCGCCAGCAGCTTGACAGCTAACTATGGCTACACCTTC.

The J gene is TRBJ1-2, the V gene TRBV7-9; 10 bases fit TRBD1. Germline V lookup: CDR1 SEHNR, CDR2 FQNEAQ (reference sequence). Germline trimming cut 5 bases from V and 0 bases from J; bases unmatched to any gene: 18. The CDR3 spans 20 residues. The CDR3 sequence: CASSSLNHGQGDAPNYGYTF. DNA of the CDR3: TGTGCCAGCAGCAGCCTAAATCACGGACAGGGGGACGCACCTAACTATGGCTACACCTTC.

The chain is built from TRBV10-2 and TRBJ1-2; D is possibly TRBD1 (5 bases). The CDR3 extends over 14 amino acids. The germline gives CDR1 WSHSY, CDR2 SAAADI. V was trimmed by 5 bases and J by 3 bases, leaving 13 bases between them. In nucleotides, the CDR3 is TGCGCCAGCAGTCCCTGGGGGGGAGACTATGGCTACACCTTC. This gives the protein CASSPWGGDYGYTF.

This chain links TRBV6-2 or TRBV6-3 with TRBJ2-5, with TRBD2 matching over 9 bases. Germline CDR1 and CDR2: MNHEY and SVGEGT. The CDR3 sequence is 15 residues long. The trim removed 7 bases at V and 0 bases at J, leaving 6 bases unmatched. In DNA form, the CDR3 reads TGTGCCAGCAACCCGGGACTAGCCTACCAAGAGACCCAGTACTTC. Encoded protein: CASNPGLAYQETQYF.

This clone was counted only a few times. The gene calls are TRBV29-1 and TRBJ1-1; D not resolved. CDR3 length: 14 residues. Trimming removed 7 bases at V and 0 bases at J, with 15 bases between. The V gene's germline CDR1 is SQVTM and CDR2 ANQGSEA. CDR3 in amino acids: CSAGLGGMNTEAFF. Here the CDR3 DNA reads TGCAGCGCCGGTCTGGGCGGGATGAACACTGAAGCTTTCTTT.

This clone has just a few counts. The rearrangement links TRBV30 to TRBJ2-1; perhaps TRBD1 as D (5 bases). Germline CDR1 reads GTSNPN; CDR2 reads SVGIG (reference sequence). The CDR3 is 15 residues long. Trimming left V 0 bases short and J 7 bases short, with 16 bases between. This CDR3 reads CAWSVRAGNKNEQFF. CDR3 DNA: TGTGCCTGGAGTGTTCGGGCAGGGAATAAGAATGAGCAGTTCTTC.

The CDR3 DNA reads TGTGCCAGCAGCGTAGGACAGGGGAGGTCTGAAGCTTTCTTT. This translates into CASSVGQGRSEAFF. The rearrangement links TRBV9 to TRBJ1-1; TRBD1 matches at 8 bases. CDR1 and CDR2 (germline): SGDLS, YYNGEE. The CDR3 totals 14 residues. Unmatched junction bases numbered 4, after V lost 0 bases and J lost 6 bases.

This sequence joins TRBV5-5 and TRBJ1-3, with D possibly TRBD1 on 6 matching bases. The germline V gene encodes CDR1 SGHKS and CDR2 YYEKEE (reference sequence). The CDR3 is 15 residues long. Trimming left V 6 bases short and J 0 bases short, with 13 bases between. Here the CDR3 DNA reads TGTGCCAGCACCGTGACAGGAGACTCTGGAAACACCATATATTTT. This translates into CASTVTGDSGNTIYF.

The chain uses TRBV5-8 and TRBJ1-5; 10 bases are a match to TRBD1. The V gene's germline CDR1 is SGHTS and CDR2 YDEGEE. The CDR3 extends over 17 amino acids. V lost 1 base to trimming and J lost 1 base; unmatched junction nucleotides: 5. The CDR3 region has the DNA TGTGCCAGCAGCTTGAATGTGGGACAGGGGAGCAATCAGCCCCAGCATTTT. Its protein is CASSLNVGQGSNQPQHF.

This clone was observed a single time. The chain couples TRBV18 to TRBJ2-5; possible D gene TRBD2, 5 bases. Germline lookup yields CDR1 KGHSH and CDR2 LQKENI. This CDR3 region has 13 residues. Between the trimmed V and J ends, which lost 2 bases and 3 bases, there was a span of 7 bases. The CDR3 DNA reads TGTGCCAGCTCACCATACGGGGAAGAGACCCAGTACTTC. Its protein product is CASSPYGEETQYF. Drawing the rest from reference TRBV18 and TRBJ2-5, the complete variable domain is NAGVMQNPRHLVRRRGQEARLRCSPMKGHSHVYWYRQLPEEGLKFMVYLQKENIIDESGMPKERFSAEFPKEGPSILRIQQVVRGDSAAYFCASSPYGEETQYFGPGTRLLVL.

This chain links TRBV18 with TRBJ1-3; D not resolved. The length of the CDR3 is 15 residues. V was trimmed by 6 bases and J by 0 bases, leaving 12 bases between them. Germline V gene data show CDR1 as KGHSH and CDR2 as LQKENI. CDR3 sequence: CASSPGGPSGNTIYF. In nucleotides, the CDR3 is TGTGCCAGCTCCCCCGGAGGACCCTCTGGAAACACCATATATTTT.

CDR3 amino acids: CAWMVARLNTEAFF. CDR3 in DNA: TGTGCCTGGATGGTGGCCAGGTTGAACACTGAAGCTTTCTTT. The V call is TRBV30, the J call TRBJ1-1, with D hard to call. The CDR3 is 14 residues long. V dropped 4 bases and J dropped 0 bases, with 12 bases sitting between them. Germline CDR1 and CDR2: GTSNPN and SVGIG (reference sequence).